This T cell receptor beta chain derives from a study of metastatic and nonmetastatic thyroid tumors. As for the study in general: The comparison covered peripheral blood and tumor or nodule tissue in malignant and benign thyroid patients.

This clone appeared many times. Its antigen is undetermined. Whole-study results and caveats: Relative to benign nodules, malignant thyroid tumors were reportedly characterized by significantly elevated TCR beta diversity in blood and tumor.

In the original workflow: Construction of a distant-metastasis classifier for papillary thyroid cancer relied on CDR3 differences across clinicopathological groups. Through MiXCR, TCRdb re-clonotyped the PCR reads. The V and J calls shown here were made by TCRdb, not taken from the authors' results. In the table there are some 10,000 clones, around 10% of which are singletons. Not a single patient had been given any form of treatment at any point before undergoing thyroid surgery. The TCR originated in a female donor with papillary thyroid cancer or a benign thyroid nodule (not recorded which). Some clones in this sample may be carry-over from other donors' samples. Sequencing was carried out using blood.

This chain's CDR3 is CSARGLAGGNNEQFF. The CDR3 region has the DNA TGCAGTGCTAGAGGGCTAGCGGGAGGAAACAATGAGCAGTTCTTC. V is TRBV20-1 and J is TRBJ2-1; 11 bases are a match to TRBD2. After removal of 1 base from V and 5 bases from J, the junction contained 4 bases not matched to a gene. Germline V gives CDR1 DFQATT, CDR2 SNEGSKA (reference sequence). The CDR3 totals 15 residues.